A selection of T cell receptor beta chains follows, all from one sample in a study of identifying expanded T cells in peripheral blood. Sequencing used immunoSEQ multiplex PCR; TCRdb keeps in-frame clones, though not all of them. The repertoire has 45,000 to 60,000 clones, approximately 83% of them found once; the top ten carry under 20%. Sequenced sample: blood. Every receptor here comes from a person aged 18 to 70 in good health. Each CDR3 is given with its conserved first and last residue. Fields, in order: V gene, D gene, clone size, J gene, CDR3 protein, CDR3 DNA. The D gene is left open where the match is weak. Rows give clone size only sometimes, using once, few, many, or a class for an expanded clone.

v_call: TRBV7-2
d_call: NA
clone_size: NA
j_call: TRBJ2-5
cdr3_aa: CASSPDPLARGETQYF
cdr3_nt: TGTGCCAGCAGCCCCGACCCTCTAGCGCGAGGGGAGACCCAGTACTTC

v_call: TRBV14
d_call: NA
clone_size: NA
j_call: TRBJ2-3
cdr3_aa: CASSQVSSTDTQYF
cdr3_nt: TGTGCCAGCAGCCAAGTGTCCAGCACAGATACGCAGTATTTT

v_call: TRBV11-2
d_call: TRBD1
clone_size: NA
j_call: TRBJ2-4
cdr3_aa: CASSLGQGAQVPNIQYF
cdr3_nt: TGTGCCAGCAGCCTCGGACAGGGGGCTCAAGTGCCAAACATTCAGTACTTC

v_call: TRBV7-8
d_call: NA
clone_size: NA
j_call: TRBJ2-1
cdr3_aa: CASSARANNEQFF
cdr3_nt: TGTGCCAGCAGTGCTAGGGCCAATAATGAGCAGTTCTTC

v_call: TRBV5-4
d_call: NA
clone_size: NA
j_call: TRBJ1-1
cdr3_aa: CASSAQTGNTEAFF
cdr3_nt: TGTGCCAGCAGCGCCCAGACAGGGAACACTGAAGCTTTCTTT

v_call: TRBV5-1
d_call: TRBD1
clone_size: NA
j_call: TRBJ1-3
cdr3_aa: CASSKTGVDGNTIYF
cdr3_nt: TGCGCCAGCAGCAAAACAGGGGTTGATGGAAACACCATATATTTT

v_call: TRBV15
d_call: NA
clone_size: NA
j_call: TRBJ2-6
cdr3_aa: CATSRDIQSGANVLTF
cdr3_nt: TGTGCCACCAGCAGAGATATCCAGTCTGGGGCCAACGTCCTGACTTTC

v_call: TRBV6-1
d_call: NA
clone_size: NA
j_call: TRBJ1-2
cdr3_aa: CASSVTDPSYGYTF
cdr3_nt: TGTGCCAGCAGTGTGACCGATCCTTCCTATGGCTACACCTTC

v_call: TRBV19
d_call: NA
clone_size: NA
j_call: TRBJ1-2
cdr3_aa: CASSRQAYGYTF
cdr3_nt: TGTGCCAGTAGCCGACAGGCCTATGGCTACACCTTC

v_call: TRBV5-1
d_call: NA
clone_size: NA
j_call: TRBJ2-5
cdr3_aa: CASSFEETQYF
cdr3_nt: TGCGCCAGCAGCTTTGAAGAGACCCAGTACTTC

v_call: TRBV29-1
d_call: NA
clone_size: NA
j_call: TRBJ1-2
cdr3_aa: CSVEDLTGTNYGYTF
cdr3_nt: TGCAGCGTTGAAGACCTGACAGGTACTAACTATGGCTACACCTTC

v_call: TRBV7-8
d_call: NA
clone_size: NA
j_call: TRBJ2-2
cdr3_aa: CASSPRGVSTGELFF
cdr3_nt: TGTGCCAGCAGCCCCCGCGGAGTGAGCACCGGGGAGCTGTTTTTT

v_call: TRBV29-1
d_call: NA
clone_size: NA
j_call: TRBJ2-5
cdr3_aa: CSVVGSVGETQYF
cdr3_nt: TGCAGCGTTGTGGGTAGCGTCGGGGAGACCCAGTACTTC

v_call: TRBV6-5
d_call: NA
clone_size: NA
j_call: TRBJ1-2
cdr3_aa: CASSYRAGNYGYTF
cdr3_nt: TGTGCCAGCAGTTACCGGGCAGGGAACTATGGCTACACCTTC

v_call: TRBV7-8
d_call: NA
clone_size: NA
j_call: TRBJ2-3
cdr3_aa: CASSLGDLPTDTQYF
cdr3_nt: TGTGCCAGCAGCTTAGGAGACCTGCCCACAGATACGCAGTATTTT

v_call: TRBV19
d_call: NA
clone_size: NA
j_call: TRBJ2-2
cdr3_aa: CASRLGTGELFF
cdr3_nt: TGTGCCAGTAGACTGGGGACCGGGGAGCTGTTTTTT

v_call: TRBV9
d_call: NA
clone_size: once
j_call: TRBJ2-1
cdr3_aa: CASSVGQGRNEQFF
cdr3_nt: TGTGCCAGCAGCGTGGGCCAGGGGAGGAATGAGCAGTTCTTC

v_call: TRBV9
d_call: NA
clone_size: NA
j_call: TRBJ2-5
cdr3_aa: CASSVQPPSPSGGETQYF
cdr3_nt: TGTGCCAGCAGCGTTCAGCCCCCTAGCCCAAGCGGTGGAGAGACCCAGTACTTC

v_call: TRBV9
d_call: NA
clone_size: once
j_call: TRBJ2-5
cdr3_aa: CASSRQADQRETQYF
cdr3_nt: TGTGCCAGCAGCAGGCAAGCGGACCAGAGAGAGACCCAGTACTTC

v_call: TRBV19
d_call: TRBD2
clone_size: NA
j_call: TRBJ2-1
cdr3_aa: CASRGRLAGDNEQFF
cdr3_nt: TGTGCCAGTAGGGGCCGGCTAGCGGGGGACAATGAGCAGTTCTTC

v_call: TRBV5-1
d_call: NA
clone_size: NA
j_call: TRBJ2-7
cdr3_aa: CASSPTMLTGHPFSYEQYF
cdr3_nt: TGCGCCAGCAGCCCGACCATGTTAACAGGGCACCCCTTCTCCTACGAGCAGTACTTC

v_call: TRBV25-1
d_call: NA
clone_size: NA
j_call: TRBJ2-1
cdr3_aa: CASSRRAGVSDEQFF
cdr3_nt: TGTGCCAGCTCCCGGCGGGCTGGGGTTTCGGATGAGCAGTTCTTC

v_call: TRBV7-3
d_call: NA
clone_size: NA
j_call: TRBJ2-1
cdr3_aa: CASSLLPGSDSSYNEQFF
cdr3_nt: TGTGCCAGCAGCCTCCTTCCGGGTTCTGATAGCTCCTACAATGAGCAGTTCTTC

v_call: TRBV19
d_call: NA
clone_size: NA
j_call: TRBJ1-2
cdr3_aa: CASSPEGLGPGYTF
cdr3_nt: TGTGCCAGTAGTCCCGAGGGCTTAGGGCCCGGCTACACCTTC

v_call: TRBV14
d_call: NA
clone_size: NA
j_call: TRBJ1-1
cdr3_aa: CASSQQTVTEAFF
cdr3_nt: TGTGCCAGCAGCCAGCAGACAGTTACTGAAGCTTTCTTT

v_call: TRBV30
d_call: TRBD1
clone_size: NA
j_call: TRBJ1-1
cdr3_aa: CAWSSQGARTEAFF
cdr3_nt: TGTGCCTGGAGCTCCCAGGGGGCAAGGACTGAAGCTTTCTTT